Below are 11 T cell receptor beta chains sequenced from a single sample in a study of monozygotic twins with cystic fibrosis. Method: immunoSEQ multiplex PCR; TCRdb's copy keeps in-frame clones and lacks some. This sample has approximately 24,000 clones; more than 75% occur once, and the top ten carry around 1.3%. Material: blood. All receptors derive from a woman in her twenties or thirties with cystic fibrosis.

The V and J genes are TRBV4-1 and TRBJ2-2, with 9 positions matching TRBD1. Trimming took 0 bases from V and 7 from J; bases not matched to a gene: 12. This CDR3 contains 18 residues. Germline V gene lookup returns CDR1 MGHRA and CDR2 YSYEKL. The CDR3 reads CASSQEATGGFFGGELFF. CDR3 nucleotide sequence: TGCGCCAGCAGCCAAGAGGCAACAGGGGGCTTTTTTGGCGGGGAGCTGTTTTTT.

The CDR3 sequence is CASSLAREAFF. Here the CDR3 DNA reads TGTGCCAGCAGCTTAGCTAGAGAAGCTTTCTTT. The chain has TRBV11-2 and TRBJ1-1; no clear D gene. The CDR3 spans 11 residues. Looked up from germline, CDR1 is SGHAT and CDR2 is FQNNGV. The V end was cut by 1 base, the J end by 8 bases, with 5 bases between. The whole variable domain, filled in from reference TRBV11-2 and TRBJ1-1, reads EAGVAQSPRYKIIEKRQSVAFWCNPISGHATLYWYQQILGQGPKLLIQFQNNGVVDDSQLPKDRFSAERLKGVDSTLKIQPAKLEDSAVYLCASSLAREAFFGQGTRLTVV.

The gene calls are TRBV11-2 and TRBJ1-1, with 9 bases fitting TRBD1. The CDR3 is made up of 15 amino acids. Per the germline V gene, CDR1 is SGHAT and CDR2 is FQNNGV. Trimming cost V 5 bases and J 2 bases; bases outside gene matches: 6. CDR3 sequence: CASSLTGGANTEAFF. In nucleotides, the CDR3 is TGTGCCAGCAGCCTCACAGGGGGCGCAAACACTGAAGCTTTCTTT.

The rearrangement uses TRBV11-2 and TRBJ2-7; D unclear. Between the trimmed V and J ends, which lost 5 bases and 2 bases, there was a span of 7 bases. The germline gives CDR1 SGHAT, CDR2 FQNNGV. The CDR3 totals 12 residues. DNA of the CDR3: TGTGCCAGCAGCCTGCTGGCCTACGAGCAGTACTTC. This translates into CASSLLAYEQYF.

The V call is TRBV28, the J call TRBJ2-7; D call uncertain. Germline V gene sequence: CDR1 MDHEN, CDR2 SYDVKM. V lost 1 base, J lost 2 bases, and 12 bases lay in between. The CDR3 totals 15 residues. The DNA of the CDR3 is TGTGCCAGCAGTTTATTACCTGAACCCCCCTACGAGCAGTACTTC. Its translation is CASSLLPEPPYEQYF.

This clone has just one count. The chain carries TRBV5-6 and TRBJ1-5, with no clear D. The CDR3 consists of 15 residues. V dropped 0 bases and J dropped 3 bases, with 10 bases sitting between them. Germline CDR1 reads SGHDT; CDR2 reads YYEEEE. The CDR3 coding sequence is TGTGCCAGCAGCTTGGCCCGACGGTACAATCAGCCCCAGCATTTT. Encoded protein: CASSLARRYNQPQHF.

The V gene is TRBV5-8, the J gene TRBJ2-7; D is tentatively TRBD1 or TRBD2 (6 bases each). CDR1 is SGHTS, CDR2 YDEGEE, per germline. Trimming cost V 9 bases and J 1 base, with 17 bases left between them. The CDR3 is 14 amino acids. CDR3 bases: TGTGCCACCTTATCACGGGGGACATCCTACGAGCAGTACTTC. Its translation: CATLSRGTSYEQYF.

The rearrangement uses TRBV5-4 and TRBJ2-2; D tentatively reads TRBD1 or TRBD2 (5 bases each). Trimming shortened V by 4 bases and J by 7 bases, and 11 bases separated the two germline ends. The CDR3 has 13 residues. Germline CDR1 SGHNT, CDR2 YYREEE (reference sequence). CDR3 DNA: TGTGCCAGCAGCCCCTGGGACCACGGGGAGCTGTTTTTT. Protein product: CASSPWDHGELFF.

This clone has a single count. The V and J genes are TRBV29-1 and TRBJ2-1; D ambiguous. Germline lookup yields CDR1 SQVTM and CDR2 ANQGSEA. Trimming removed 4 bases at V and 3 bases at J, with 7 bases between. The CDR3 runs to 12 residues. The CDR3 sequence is CSVVRSYNEQFF. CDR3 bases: TGCAGCGTTGTTCGCAGCTACAATGAGCAGTTCTTC.

This chain's CDR3 is CASSILQGNTEAFF. The DNA of the CDR3 is TGTGCCAGCAGCATTTTACAGGGGAACACTGAAGCTTTCTTT. The V gene is TRBV7-9, the J gene TRBJ1-1; perhaps TRBD1 as D (6 bases). The V end lost 5 bases, the J end lost 1 base, and 11 bases lay between the germline ends. CDR3 length equals 14 residues. Germline CDR1 and CDR2: SEHNR and FQNEAQ (reference sequence).

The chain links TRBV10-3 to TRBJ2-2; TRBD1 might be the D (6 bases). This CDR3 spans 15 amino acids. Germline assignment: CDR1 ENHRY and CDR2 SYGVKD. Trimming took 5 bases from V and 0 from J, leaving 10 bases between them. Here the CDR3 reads CAISRRDTNTGELFF. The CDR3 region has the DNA TGTGCCATCAGTCGCCGGGACACGAACACCGGGGAGCTGTTTTTT.